A selection of T cell receptor beta chains follows, all from one sample in a study of blood T cell repertoires in COVID-19. Measured with immunoSEQ multiplex PCR; TCRdb has only the in-frame clones, and not every one. The sample contains some 260,000 clones, about 88% of which appear only once. The sample taken for sequencing was peripheral blood. Receptors were obtained from a woman in her thirties or forties who had recovered from COVID-19. Both conserved end residues are part of each CDR3. A D gene is named only where the DNA matches it firmly. The size of a clone is reported for some rows only, either as once, few or many, or as a class for expanded clones.

v_call	clone_size	j_call	d_call	cdr3_nt	cdr3_aa
TRBV27	.	TRBJ1-2	TRBD1	TGTGCCAGCAGTTCATTAGACAGGGTGGGTGGCTACACCTTC	CASSSLDRVGGYTF
TRBV7-2	.	TRBJ1-5	TRBD1	TGTGCCAGCAGCCACAGATGGGACAGCCTTGGGTATCAGCCCCAGCATTTT	CASSHRWDSLGYQPQHF
TRBV18	.	TRBJ1-2	.	TGTGCCAGCTCACCTGTCTCGGGGAACTATGGCTACACCTTC	CASSPVSGNYGYTF
TRBV5-1	.	TRBJ1-6	.	TGCGCCAGCAGTAATTTACAGGATAATTCACCCCTCCACTTT	CASSNLQDNSPLHF
TRBV7-8	.	TRBJ1-6	.	TGTGCCAGCAGCCCGCCGGAGGGAGAGCTCCACTTT	CASSPPEGELHF
TRBV6-5	once	TRBJ1-4	.	TGTGCCAGCAGGATCCGGGACATAAATGAAAAACTGTTTTTT	CASRIRDINEKLFF
TRBV5-1	.	TRBJ1-2	TRBD1	TGCGCCAGCAGCTTGGAGGGGGCCTACCTGACCGGCTACACCTTC	CASSLEGAYLTGYTF
TRBV7-2	.	TRBJ1-6	.	TGTGCCAGCAGCTTAGCTCGCCAGGGGCCCAGCTCCTATAATTCACCCCTCCACTTT	CASSLARQGPSSYNSPLHF
TRBV7-2	.	TRBJ2-7	TRBD2	TGTGCCAGCAGCAGAGGGACTAGCGGAACCTACGAGCAGTACTTC	CASSRGTSGTYEQYF
TRBV7-9	.	TRBJ1-4	TRBD1	TGTGCCAGCAGCTTCCCCTGGACAGGGAGGGAGGATGAAAAACTGTTTTTT	CASSFPWTGREDEKLFF
TRBV6-6	.	TRBJ1-4	TRBD1	TGTGCCAGCAGAGAGACACAGGGGGCGAGAGAAAAACTGTTTTTT	CASRETQGAREKLFF
TRBV5-4	.	TRBJ1-4	TRBD1	TGTGCCAGCAGCTCCTTTGACAGGGTAAATGAAAAACTGTTTTTT	CASSSFDRVNEKLFF
TRBV29-1	.	TRBJ2-1	TRBD2	TGCAGCGTTGAAGGGGGGACTAGCGGGGCGTACAATGAGCAGTTCTTC	CSVEGGTSGAYNEQFF
TRBV7-9	.	TRBJ1-6	.	TGTGCCAGCAGCTTGAGGGAATCACCCCTCCACTTT	CASSLRESPLHF
TRBV11-2	.	TRBJ2-7	TRBD2	TGTGCCAGCAGCTTCCGGGGAGCGGGGAGCTCCTACGAGCAGTACTTC	CASSFRGAGSSYEQYF
TRBV19	.	TRBJ1-1	.	TGTGCCAGTAAGCCCCATACAGGGTTGAACACTGAAGCTTTCTTT	CASKPHTGLNTEAFF
TRBV4-1	.	TRBJ2-1	TRBD2	TGCGCCAGCAGCCAGGCCCAAGGGACTAGGGATGAGCAGTTCTTC	CASSQAQGTRDEQFF
TRBV6-5	.	TRBJ2-1	.	TGTGCCAGCAAGGTAGCCCACAATGAGCAGTTCTTC	CASKVAHNEQFF
TRBV15	.	TRBJ2-7	.	TGTGCCACCAGCAGAGCAGGGGACCCCGCCTCCTACGAGCAGTACTTC	CATSRAGDPASYEQYF
TRBV19	.	TRBJ2-1	TRBD2	TGTGCCAGTAGTATAGATACTAGCGGCGAGCAGTTCTTC	CASSIDTSGEQFF
TRBV7-2	.	TRBJ1-2	.	TGTGCCAGCAGCTTAGACGCGGACTATGGCTACACCTTC	CASSLDADYGYTF
TRBV18	.	TRBJ2-7	TRBD2	TGTGCCAGCTCACCCCTGGCTAGCGGGAGTTCGTACGAGCAGTACTTC	CASSPLASGSSYEQYF
TRBV28	.	TRBJ1-6	.	TGTGCCAGCAGTTATGGACAGCTAAATTCACCCCTCCACTTT	CASSYGQLNSPLHF
TRBV19	.	TRBJ1-2	.	TGTGCCAGTAGTGTGATAGGGGGAATGGGATATGGCTACACCTTC	CASSVIGGMGYGYTF
TRBV19	.	TRBJ1-6	.	TGTGCCAGTAGTATCGGGGGTTCACCCCTCCACTTT	CASSIGGSPLHF
TRBV19	.	TRBJ1-3	TRBD1	TGTGCCAGTAGTACCCGGGACAGGACGAGCTCTGGAAACACCATATATTTT	CASSTRDRTSSGNTIYF
TRBV7-8	.	TRBJ1-5	TRBD1	TGTGCCAGCAGCTTAGAATACAGGGGTAGCAATCAGCCCCAGCATTTT	CASSLEYRGSNQPQHF
TRBV4-3	few	TRBJ2-3	.	TGCGCCAGCAGCCAAGGTACTAAGCTGAGCACAGATACGCAGTATTTT	CASSQGTKLSTDTQYF
TRBV15	.	TRBJ2-1	TRBD2	TGTGCCACCAGCAGAAACTCGGGACTAGGTAACAATGAGCAGTTCTTC	CATSRNSGLGNNEQFF
TRBV27	once	TRBJ1-2	TRBD1	TGTGCCAGCAGTCTTACAGGGGGCTATGGCTACACCTTC	CASSLTGGYGYTF
TRBV9	.	TRBJ2-5	.	TGTGCCAGCAGCGTCCAGGACAGCCAAGAGACCCAGTACTTC	CASSVQDSQETQYF
TRBV19	.	TRBJ1-5	TRBD1	TGTGCCAGTAGTATAGACGGGGGGACAGGGAATAGCAATCAGCCCCAGCATTTT	CASSIDGGTGNSNQPQHF
TRBV19	.	TRBJ1-3	.	TGTGCCAGTCAAGAGGAGGGTTGGAGAAACACCATATATTTT	CASQEEGWRNTIYF
TRBV7-8	.	TRBJ1-5	.	TGTGCCAGCACCCAGGGCGTGGGGTACAATCAGCCCCAGCATTTT	CASTQGVGYNQPQHF
TRBV7-8	.	TRBJ2-2	.	TGTGCCAGCAGCTGGGGGCAGGGTGCCGGGGAGCTGTTTTTT	CASSWGQGAGELFF
TRBV7-2	once	TRBJ1-2	TRBD1	TGTGCCAGCAGCTTCGGGACAGAGTATGGCTACACCTTC	CASSFGTEYGYTF
TRBV5-4	.	TRBJ1-2	TRBD1	TGTGCCAGCAGCTGGGGGACAGAGACCTATGGCTACACCTTC	CASSWGTETYGYTF
TRBV7-6	few	TRBJ2-3	.	TGTGCCAGCAGCGGGGCCCACAGAGTCGATACGCAGTATTTT	CASSGAHRVDTQYF
TRBV27	.	TRBJ2-7	TRBD2	TGTGCCAGTGCTCTAGCGGGAGGGGATACCTACGAGCAGTACTTC	CASALAGGDTYEQYF
TRBV19	once	TRBJ1-6	TRBD1	TGTGCCAGTAGTCTCTCAGGGGGTAATTCACCCCTCCACTTT	CASSLSGGNSPLHF
TRBV6-2/TRBV6-3	.	TRBJ2-1	.	TGTGCCAGCAGTTACAGGTTTTCAGGGTCGGGCAATGAGCAGTTCTTC	CASSYRFSGSGNEQFF
TRBV4-2	.	TRBJ1-2	.	TGTGCCAGCAGCCAAGGCGGGGTAGCCTATTCCGGCTACACCTTC	CASSQGGVAYSGYTF
TRBV30	.	TRBJ1-2	.	TGTGCCTGGAGCACACCCGCGGGACGCAACTATGGCTACACCTTC	CAWSTPAGRNYGYTF
TRBV19	.	TRBJ1-5	.	TGTGCCAGTAGTATTGGCGGGGGGAGCAATCAGCCCCAGCATTTT	CASSIGGGSNQPQHF
TRBV28	.	TRBJ2-6	.	TGTGCCAGCAGTTTAGTTGGGCCGTTTAGCTCTGGGGCCAACGTCCTGACTTTC	CASSLVGPFSSGANVLTF
TRBV6-1	once	TRBJ1-3	TRBD1	TGTGCCAGCAGTGGAACTTCAGGGGGCGCTAGAGGAAACACCATATATTTT	CASSGTSGGARGNTIYF
TRBV6-6	.	TRBJ1-5	TRBD1	TGTGCCAGCAGTTACTCAGGGGGCGGCAATCAGCCCCAGCATTTT	CASSYSGGGNQPQHF
TRBV7-8	once	TRBJ2-5	.	TGTGCCAGCAGCCCTCAAGAGGGTAGGATCCAAGAGACCCAGTACTTC	CASSPQEGRIQETQYF
TRBV6-1	.	TRBJ2-7	.	TGTGCCAGCAGTGAAGTCCCCCAGGGTTTGCCCTACGAGCAGTACTTC	CASSEVPQGLPYEQYF
TRBV9	.	TRBJ2-3	.	TGTGCCAGCAGCGTAGGAGTGGAGGATACGCAGTATTTT	CASSVGVEDTQYF